Each of the 28 T cell receptor beta chains below was sequenced from the same sample in a study of spatial heterogeneity in lung cancer. Noted time point: sample taken at primary tumor resection. Via MiXCR, TCRdb re-called the 5' RACE reads, giving one row per CDR3 protein. Here the sample spans more than 550 distinct CDR3 sequences, under 35% being singletons. Sample: normal lung tissue next to the tumor, taken at surgery. These receptor sequences come from a male donor with early-stage non-small cell lung cancer.

By share, this clonotype counts as large. This beta chain is a stray read from a library made for alpha chains; its abundance is not meaningful. The chain uses TRBV5-1 and TRBJ2-1; 10 bases agree with TRBD2. Per the germline V gene, CDR1 is SGHRS and CDR2 is YFSETQ. Germline trimming cut 0 bases from V and 12 bases from J; bases unmatched to any gene: 9. The CDR3 runs 15 residues. In nucleotides, the CDR3 is TGCGCCAGCAGCTTGGCCGGGCTAGCGGGAGTAATGCAGTTCTTC. It translates to CASSLAGLAGVMQFF.

On this clonotype: In a library made to pick up alpha chains, this beta chain is a stray read with a size that means little. The CDR3 DNA follows: TGTGCCAGCAGCTTAGATCACGGAACCTACGAGCAGTACTTC. Translated, it gives CASSLDHGTYEQYF. The J gene is TRBJ2-7, the V gene TRBV7-2; D uncertain. V lost 1 base and J lost 2, with 9 bases in between. The CDR3 length is 14 residues. The germline V gene encodes CDR1 SGHTA and CDR2 FQGNSA.

By share of the sample, this clonotype is large. This beta chain lies outside the target of a library built for alpha chains; its clone size means little. The chain carries TRBV20-1 and TRBJ2-1; D not resolved. V was trimmed by 1 base and J by 10 bases, leaving 17 bases between them. This CDR3 has 14 amino acids. Germline CDR1 is DFQATT and CDR2 is SNEGSKA (reference sequence). This CDR3 is CSARGVPVLEEQFF. DNA of the CDR3: TGCAGTGCTAGAGGGGTGCCTGTCCTGGAGGAGCAGTTCTTC.

This clonotype rates as hyperexpanded (1% or more). Being off target in a library aimed at alpha chains, this beta chain has a size of little meaning. This chain joins TRBV27 and TRBJ2-7; D uncertain. CDR3 size: 13 residues. V was pared by 5 bases and J by 0 bases, with 8 bases between. Germline lookup yields CDR1 MNHEY and CDR2 SMNVEV (reference sequence). The CDR3 is CASSTPFSYEQYF. CDR3 bases: TGTGCCAGCAGTACGCCTTTCTCCTACGAGCAGTACTTC.

This clonotype was seen a few times. Because this beta chain is a stray read in a library intended to capture alpha chains, its abundance should not be given much weight. V is TRBV7-2 and J is TRBJ2-5; the D gene could be TRBD1 or TRBD2 (6 bases each). Trimming shortened V by 3 bases and J by 4 bases, and 12 bases separated the two germline ends. CDR1 SGHTA and CDR2 FQGNSA come from the germline V gene. The CDR3 is 14 residues long. The CDR3 spells CASSFNRGLETQYF. In DNA form, the CDR3 reads TGTGCCAGCAGCTTCAACCGGGGGCTAGAGACCCAGTACTTC.

This clonotype was seen a handful of times. This beta chain appears as a stray read in a library generated for alpha chains; its size is not informative. The gene calls are TRBV7-8 and TRBJ2-7; TRBD1 agrees at 7 bases. V gave up 4 bases and J gave up 4 bases; unmatched junction bases: 10. Germline CDR1 SGHVS, CDR2 FQNEAQ. This CDR3 is 15 amino acids long. As DNA, the CDR3 is TGTGCCAGCAGCTCAAACAGGGGCACTTGGTACGAGCAGTACTTC. As protein: CASSSNRGTWYEQYF.

Comments on this clonotype: This beta chain represents an off-target read in a library built for alpha chains; its size is of limited meaning. The chain is built from TRBV5-4 and TRBJ2-5; TRBD1 might be the D (5 bases). The germline V and J ends were trimmed by 1 base and 4 bases, with 14 bases remaining between them. This CDR3 contains 15 residues. Germline CDR1 is SGHNT and CDR2 is YYREEE (reference sequence). The CDR3 nucleotides read TGTGCCAGCAGCTTGTCAAAGACAGATTTAGAGACCCAGTACTTC. Its translation is CASSLSKTDLETQYF.

On this clonotype: The size of this beta chain means little, since it is a stray read in a library made for alpha chains. The chain uses TRBV30 and TRBJ2-3, with 7 bases fitting TRBD1. Germline V gives CDR1 GTSNPN, CDR2 SVGIG (reference sequence). The CDR3 has 13 residues. Trimming cost V 3 bases and J 4 bases; bases outside gene matches: 4. This CDR3 is CAWSRQGADTQYF. The CDR3 coding sequence is TGTGCCTGGAGCCGACAGGGCGCAGATACGCAGTATTTT.

Of note for this clonotype: This beta chain is an unintended read in a library built for alpha chains; its size means little. V gene TRBV12-3 or TRBV12-4 combines with J gene TRBJ2-5; D is undetermined. This CDR3 has 13 residues. Trimming took 4 bases from V and 5 from J, leaving 11 bases between them. CDR3 DNA: TGTGCCAGCAGTTCCGGACCTGGGGAGACCCAGTACTTC. It yields the protein CASSSGPGETQYF.

Note on this clonotype: This beta chain lies outside the target of a library built for alpha chains; its clone size means little. The rearrangement joins TRBV7-9 to TRBJ2-3, with 11 positions matching TRBD2. V trimming: 5 bases; J trimming: 2 bases; junction bases outside the gene matches: 9. The CDR3 consists of 17 residues. Germline lookup yields CDR1 SEHNR and CDR2 FQNEAQ (reference sequence). This CDR3 is CASSLGLAALVTDTQYF. CDR3 sequence (DNA): TGTGCCAGCAGCCTGGGACTAGCGGCCCTTGTCACAGATACGCAGTATTTT.

Concerning this clonotype itself: Within a library made for alpha chains, this beta chain is off target, and its count is uninformative. The V and J genes are TRBV10-3 and TRBJ2-1, with TRBD2 matching over 12 bases. Germline-derived CDR1 and CDR2 are ENHRY and SYGVKD. This CDR3 is 13 amino acids long. In DNA, the CDR3 is TGTGGGACCGGACTAGCGGGGAACAATGAGCAGTTCTTC. Translating it yields CGTGLAGNNEQFF.

This clonotype has more than one count but fewer than ten. For a library built for alpha chains, this beta chain is a stray read; little rests on its size. The chain combines TRBV7-2 with TRBJ2-2; the D is unclear. This CDR3 comprises 15 residues. From germline, CDR1 is SGHTA and CDR2 FQGNSA. V lost 3 bases and J lost 2, with 10 bases in between. In DNA form, the CDR3 reads TGTGCCAGCAGCTTTGCGGCTTTAAACACCGGGGAGCTGTTTTTT. This encodes CASSFAALNTGELFF.

In this sample, this clonotype turned up a few times. This beta chain is an off-target read within a library intended for alpha chains, so its frequency means little. The rearrangement links TRBV29-1 to TRBJ2-3, with 8 bases identical to TRBD2. There are 16 residues in the CDR3. Looked up from germline, CDR1 is SQVTM and CDR2 is ANQGSEA. V trimming: 2 bases; J trimming: 3 bases; junction bases outside the gene matches: 10. The chain's CDR3 is CSVEKSSGIRTDTQYF. In nucleotides, the CDR3 is TGCAGCGTTGAAAAGAGTAGCGGGATACGGACAGATACGCAGTATTTT.

Concerning this clonotype: A library prepared for alpha chains yielded this beta chain as an off-target read; its size is of little meaning. The DNA of the CDR3 is TGTGCCAGCACTCCGGGACTGGGGAGGGACACCGGGGAGCTGTTTTTT. Translated: CASTPGLGRDTGELFF. This chain links TRBV7-2 with TRBJ2-2; 7 nucleotides align to TRBD2. The CDR3 consists of 16 residues. The ends lost 7 bases at V and 3 bases at J; junction bases unmatched: 11. From germline, CDR1 is SGHTA and CDR2 FQGNSA.

About this clonotype itself: This beta chain was picked up by a library intended for alpha chains and is off target, so its count carries little meaning. V usage is TRBV5-4 and J usage is TRBJ2-3, with D perhaps TRBD2 (5 bases). CDR3 size: 15 residues. CDR1 is SGHNT, CDR2 YYREEE, per germline (reference sequence). V lost 3 bases to trimming and J lost 2 bases, with 13 bases between them. CDR3 in amino acids: CASSSPGINTDTQYF. The CDR3 DNA reads TGTGCCAGCAGCTCGCCGGGGATTAACACAGATACGCAGTATTTT. Supplemented by reference TRBV5-4 and TRBJ2-3, the full variable domain reads ETGVTQSPTHLIKTRGQQVTLRCSSQSGHNTVSWYQQALGQGPQFIFQYYREEENGRGNFPPRFSGLQFPNYSSELNVNALELDDSALYLCASSSPGINTDTQYFGPGTRLTVL.

Worth noting for this clonotype: Because the library targeted alpha chains, this beta chain is an off-target read whose size means little. The chain combines TRBV5-5 with TRBJ2-7; TRBD2 might be the D (7 bases). The ends were cut back, 4 bases at V and 2 bases at J, with 16 bases in the middle. The CDR3 extends over 15 amino acids. Germline V lookup: CDR1 SGHKS, CDR2 YYEKEE (reference sequence). DNA of the CDR3: TGTGCCAGCAGCCAGGCTCGGGGGGCAGCCTACGAGCAGTACTTC. Translation: CASSQARGAAYEQYF. Filled out from reference TRBV5-5 and TRBJ2-7, the complete variable domain reads DAGVTQSPTHLIKTRGQQVTLRCSPISGHKSVSWYQQVLGQGPQFIFQYYEKEERGRGNFPDRFSARQFPNYSSELNVNALLLGDSALYLCASSQARGAAYEQYFGPGTRLTVT.

This clonotype was seen only once. This beta chain is a stray read from a library made for alpha chains; its abundance is not meaningful. V is TRBV7-2 and J is TRBJ2-1; D remains ambiguous. The CDR3 spans 13 residues. Germline-derived CDR1 and CDR2 are SGHTA and FQGNSA. V was shortened by 6 bases and J by 10 bases, with 16 bases between the two germline ends. The chain's CDR3 is CASSYDSPGEQFF. CDR3 nucleotide sequence: TGTGCCAGCAGTTATGACTCCCCCGGCGAGCAGTTCTTC.

In its sample, this clonotype ranks as large. Because the library targeted alpha chains, this beta chain is an off-target read whose size means little. The chain employs TRBV29-1 and TRBJ2-1; 13 positions match TRBD2. V dropped 5 bases and J dropped 5; count of bases not matched to a gene: 6. Germline V gene lookup returns CDR1 SQVTM and CDR2 ANQGSEA. This CDR3 contains 15 residues. The CDR3 loop is CSVSPGLAGDNEQFF. CDR3 coding DNA: TGCAGCGTTTCCCCCGGACTAGCGGGGGACAATGAGCAGTTCTTC.

As regards this clonotype: In a library made to pick up alpha chains, this beta chain is a stray read with a size that means little. The chain recombines TRBV6-5 with TRBJ2-5; possible D gene TRBD1, 7 bases. The V end lost 0 bases, the J end lost 5 bases, and 13 bases lay between the germline ends. This CDR3 contains 15 residues. Germline CDR1 is MNHEY and CDR2 is SVGAGI. DNA of the CDR3: TGTGCCAGCAGTTACTCGGCAGGGGGGTGGGAGACCCAGTACTTC. It codes for CASSYSAGGWETQYF.

Remarks on this clonotype: This beta chain is an unintended read in a library built for alpha chains; its size means little. The V call is TRBV29-1, the J call TRBJ2-5; D remains unclear. The CDR3 is 13 amino acids. Germline V gene lookup returns CDR1 SQVTM and CDR2 ANQGSEA. V shed 2 bases and J shed 5 bases, with 12 bases lying between them. CDR3: CSVERVERETQYF. The CDR3 bases are TGCAGCGTTGAACGAGTGGAGAGGGAGACCCAGTACTTC.

By share, this clonotype ranks as large (0.1 to 1%). This beta chain is off target for a library built for alpha chains, so its abundance means little. V is TRBV7-2 and J is TRBJ2-5, with 7 bases that match TRBD1. The J segment lost 5 bases and the V segment lost 5 bases, leaving 8 bases of the junction unmatched. Germline V CDR1 and CDR2: SGHTA, FQGNSA. This CDR3 is built from 14 residues. The CDR3 DNA reads as TGTGCCAGCAGCCATGACAGGGCTGTGGAGACCCAGTACTTC. Translating it yields CASSHDRAVETQYF.

By sample fraction, this clonotype is large. The library was built for alpha chains, so this beta chain is an off-target read and its size means little. The chain recombines TRBV10-2 with TRBJ2-5, with 10 bases matching TRBD2. The CDR3 is 18 residues long. Germline assignment: CDR1 WSHSY and CDR2 SAAADI. The V and J ends lost 0 bases and 3 bases, in that order; junction bases with no gene match: 10. The CDR3 sequence is CASSESISGGPSKETQYF. CDR3 bases: TGCGCCAGCAGTGAGTCGATTAGCGGGGGGCCCTCCAAAGAGACCCAGTACTTC.

Concerning this clonotype itself: The size of this beta chain means little, since it is a stray read in a library made for alpha chains. The chain couples TRBV28 to TRBJ2-1, with 7 bases that match TRBD1. This CDR3 is built from 15 residues. The V and J ends lost 7 bases and 0 bases, in that order; junction bases with no gene match: 6. CDR1 is MDHEN, CDR2 SYDVKM, per germline. Written as DNA, the CDR3 is TGTGCCAGCAACCCACAGGGGAGCTCCTACAATGAGCAGTTCTTC. As protein: CASNPQGSSYNEQFF.

This clonotype is termed large. Little can be read into the size of this beta chain, an off-target read in a library designed for alpha chains. The V and J genes are TRBV27 and TRBJ2-2; 9 bases are a match to TRBD2. The CDR3 totals 13 residues. Germline CDR1 reads MNHEY; CDR2 reads SMNVEV (reference sequence). Trimming took 4 bases from V and 6 from J; bases not matched to a gene: 0. In DNA form, the CDR3 reads TGTGCCAGCAGTTGGACTAGCGCCGGGGAGCTGTTTTTT. Amino acids: CASSWTSAGELFF.

The sample holds a few counts of this clonotype. This beta chain appears as a stray read in a library generated for alpha chains; its size is not informative. V and J are TRBV3-1 and TRBJ1-2; tentative D call: TRBD1 (5 bases). CDR3 size: 13 residues. V gave up 4 bases and J gave up 3 bases, with 9 bases separating them. Germline V gives CDR1 LGHDT, CDR2 YNNKEL (reference sequence). CDR3 nucleotide sequence: TGTGCCAGCAGCCGACAGAATTACTATGGCTACACCTTC. Translated: CASSRQNYYGYTF. Full variable domain (remainder filled in from reference TRBV3-1 and TRBJ1-2): DTAVSQTPKYLVTQMGNDKSIKCEQNLGHDTMYWYKQDSKKFLKIMFSYNNKELIINETVPNRFSPKSPDKAHLNLHINSLELGDSAVYFCASSRQNYYGYTFGSGTRLTVV.

In its sample, this clonotype is large. A library made for alpha chains picked up this beta chain off target, so its size means little. V is TRBV7-2 and J is TRBJ2-1; unclear D gene. V was shortened by 3 bases and J by 7 bases, with 10 bases between the two germline ends. Germline loops: CDR1 SGHTA, CDR2 FQGNSA. This CDR3 is built from 13 residues. For the CDR3, the DNA is TGTGCCAGCAGCTTTGTACCTGGGAATGAGCAGTTCTTC. This sequence encodes CASSFVPGNEQFF.

Within the sample, this clonotype is large. With the library built for alpha chains, this beta chain is off target and its frequency is not meaningful. The chain joins TRBV10-3 to TRBJ1-1; tentatively, D is TRBD1 (5 bases). Looked up from germline, CDR1 is ENHRY and CDR2 is SYGVKD. V lost 4 bases and J lost 4, with 10 bases in between. The CDR3 has 13 amino acids. CDR3 amino acids: CAISGGGGTEAFF. CDR3 bases: TGTGCCATCAGTGGGGGCGGCGGCACTGAAGCTTTCTTT.

This clonotype showed up just a few times. This beta chain turned up in a library designed for alpha chains; as an off-target read, its abundance says little. The chain links TRBV29-1 to TRBJ2-7; the D gene is possibly TRBD2 (6 bases). V lost 7 bases and J 3 bases, leaving 13 bases between the germline ends. The CDR3 sequence is 12 residues long. Looked up from germline, CDR1 is SQVTM and CDR2 is ANQGSEA. CDR3 protein: CSAAIGSYEQYF. CDR3 DNA: TGCAGCGCCGCTATCGGGAGCTACGAGCAGTACTTC.